The 16 T cell receptor beta chains reported below all come from one sample, sequenced in a study of response to subunit inactivated influenza vaccine. TCRdb ran MiXCR on the RT-PCR reads and lists one entry per CDR3 protein. Of approximately 730,000 distinct CDR3 sequences listed, approximately 15% were seen once; the top ten hold 6% to 8%. The source was PBMCs from blood, collected around 15 days before vaccination. The receptors stem from a man aged 45 to 65 who received an inactivated influenza vaccine.

The rearrangement joins TRBV12-3 or TRBV12-4 to TRBJ1-1; maybe TRBD1 (5 bases). The CDR3 runs to 15 residues. Deletions cut 1 base from V and 0 bases from J, with 9 bases between. Written as DNA, the CDR3 is TGTGCCAGCAGTTTAGAGGGACCCTTGAACACTGAAGCTTTCTTT. It translates to CASSLEGPLNTEAFF.

This clonotype appeared many times. The V and J genes are TRBV7-9 and TRBJ2-2, with unresolved D. The V gene's germline CDR1 is SEHNR and CDR2 FQNEAQ (reference sequence). There are 13 residues in the CDR3. Trimming removed 11 bases at V and 1 base at J, with 11 bases between. The CDR3 DNA reads as TGTGCCCTATCACGACGGAACACCGGGGAGCTGTTTTTT. This codes for CALSRRNTGELFF.

The chain couples TRBV5-1 to TRBJ2-3; 7 bases match TRBD2. The germline CDR1 and CDR2 sequences are SGHRS and YFSETQ. V trimming: 0 bases; J trimming: 3 bases; junction bases outside the gene matches: 4. The CDR3 sequence is 15 residues long. CDR3 region: CASSLELAATDTQYF. The CDR3 DNA sequence: TGCGCCAGCAGCTTGGAGCTAGCGGCGACAGATACGCAGTATTTT.

This clonotype appeared a few times. V is TRBV28 and J is TRBJ2-7; 10 bases are shared with TRBD2. The CDR3 totals 14 residues. Germline-derived CDR1 and CDR2 are MDHEN and SYDVKM. J gave up 7 bases and V 6 bases, and 9 bases lay outside the gene matches. CDR3 loop: CASRPSGRAGEQYF. Written as DNA, the CDR3 is TGTGCCAGCAGGCCGAGCGGGAGGGCGGGTGAGCAGTACTTC. The entire variable domain, with the rest obtained from reference TRBV28 and TRBJ2-7, is as follows: DVKVTQSSRYLVKRTGEKVFLECVQDMDHENMFWYRQDPGLGLRLIYFSYDVKMKEKGDIPEGYSVSREKKERFSLILESASTNQTSMYLCASRPSGRAGEQYFGPGTRLTVT.

This clonotype was observed a handful of times. The genes are TRBV7-2 and TRBJ2-1; 11 nucleotides align to TRBD2. Germline V CDR1 and CDR2: SGHTA, FQGNSA. The CDR3 has 16 residues. V dropped 3 bases and J dropped 3; count of bases not matched to a gene: 4. The CDR3 spells CASSFLAGGRYNEQFF. As DNA, the CDR3 is TGTGCCAGCAGCTTCTTAGCGGGAGGGCGCTACAATGAGCAGTTCTTC.

The V gene is TRBV6-1, the J gene TRBJ1-1; tentative D call: TRBD1 (6 bases). The CDR3 runs 15 residues. Trimming cost V 6 bases and J 5 bases, with 19 bases left between them. Germline loops: CDR1 MNHNS, CDR2 SASEGT. In DNA form, the CDR3 reads TGTGCCAGCAGCGCTAGACGGGGGGCGGGAACTGAAGCTTTCTTT. Its translation is CASSARRGAGTEAFF.

The V and J genes are TRBV5-6 and TRBJ1-5; 7 bases are a match to TRBD1. The V segment lost 4 bases and the J segment 10 bases; nucleotides outside the gene matches: 5. The CDR3 has 12 amino acids. Per the germline V gene, CDR1 is SGHDT and CDR2 is YYEEEE. The CDR3: CASSGQEGPQHF. CDR3 bases: TGTGCCAGCAGCGGACAGGAGGGACCCCAGCATTTT.

The genes are TRBV12-3 or TRBV12-4 and TRBJ1-5; D call uncertain. V gave up 6 bases and J gave up 0 bases, with 9 bases separating them. This CDR3 is 14 amino acids long. CDR3 DNA: TGTGCCAGCAGGGGCGGTTATAGCAATCAGCCCCAGCATTTT. This translates into CASRGGYSNQPQHF.

The sample holds a few counts of this clonotype. This sequence joins TRBV12-3 or TRBV12-4 and TRBJ1-1; no reliable D call. Trimming removed 2 bases at V and 6 bases at J, with 10 bases between. The CDR3 has 13 residues. CDR3 coding DNA: TGTGCCAGCAGTTTAAATTACGCCTCTGAAGCTTTCTTT. Its translation: CASSLNYASEAFF.

DNA of the CDR3: TGTGCCACCAGTGACCCCGTTGCGGGGGGGCTCAATGAGCAGTTCTTC. Protein sequence: CATSDPVAGGLNEQFF. The chain recombines TRBV24-1 with TRBJ2-1, with 9 nucleotides matching TRBD2. There are 16 residues in the CDR3. CDR1 is KGHDR, CDR2 SFDVKD, per germline. V was clipped by 4 bases and J by 6 bases; unmatched bases: 9.

The rearrangement uses TRBV12-3 or TRBV12-4 and TRBJ2-2; TRBD2 aligns across 10 bases. With V trimmed by 1 base and J by 2 bases, 7 bases remained unmatched. CDR3 length: 18 amino acids. The CDR3 nucleotides are TGTGCCAGCAGTTTAGGCGCTAGCGGGAGTCGTAACACCGGGGAGCTGTTTTTT. This codes for CASSLGASGSRNTGELFF.

The rearrangement uses TRBV3-1 and TRBJ2-2, with TRBD2 as a possible D gene (5 bases). Per the germline V gene, CDR1 is LGHDT and CDR2 is YNNKEL (reference sequence). Trimming left V 3 bases short and J 4 bases short, with 15 bases between. The CDR3 totals 16 residues. CDR3 nucleotides: TGTGCCAGCAGCCATGGTAGGCTAGCTACCACCGGGGAGCTGTTTTTT. Translating it yields CASSHGRLATTGELFF.

The J gene is TRBJ1-1, the V gene TRBV12-3 or TRBV12-4, with 11 bases matching TRBD1. The CDR3 is made up of 19 amino acids. Germline trimming cut 8 bases from V and 6 bases from J; bases unmatched to any gene: 23. CDR3 nucleotide sequence: TGTGCCAGCTGTCCTGACAGACCAGCCCCGGGACAGGGGGTTCCTGAAGCTTTCTTT. It is translated as CASCPDRPAPGQGVPEAFF.

The rearrangement joins TRBV2 to TRBJ1-2; 9 bases agree with TRBD1. This CDR3 is 12 amino acids long. The junction had 5 bases not matched to a gene; V was cut back by 10 bases and J by 5 bases. The germline V gene has CDR1 SNHLY and CDR2 FYNNEI. The CDR3 is CATRQGGYGYTF. CDR3 sequence (DNA): TGTGCCACCCGACAGGGGGGGTATGGCTACACCTTC.

This clonotype was observed a few times. J is TRBJ1-6 and V is TRBV6-1; D gene ambiguous. Germline lookup yields CDR1 MNHNS and CDR2 SASEGT. The CDR3 length is 18 residues. V lost 5 bases, J lost 0 bases, and 17 bases lay in between. The CDR3 DNA sequence: TGTGCCAGCAGTCCGCCCCTGGGGTGGAGCTCCTATAATTCACCCCTCCACTTT. It encodes CASSPPLGWSSYNSPLHF.

The CDR3 nucleotides read TGCAGTGCTAGAGTAGCAGGGGGCACTCAGCCCCAGCATTTT. Translated: CSARVAGGTQPQHF. This chain connects TRBV20-1 to TRBJ1-5; 8 nucleotides agree with TRBD1. V lost 1 base, J lost 6 bases, and 5 bases stayed unmatched. Germline CDR1 is DFQATT and CDR2 is SNEGSKA (reference sequence). The CDR3 is 14 amino acids.